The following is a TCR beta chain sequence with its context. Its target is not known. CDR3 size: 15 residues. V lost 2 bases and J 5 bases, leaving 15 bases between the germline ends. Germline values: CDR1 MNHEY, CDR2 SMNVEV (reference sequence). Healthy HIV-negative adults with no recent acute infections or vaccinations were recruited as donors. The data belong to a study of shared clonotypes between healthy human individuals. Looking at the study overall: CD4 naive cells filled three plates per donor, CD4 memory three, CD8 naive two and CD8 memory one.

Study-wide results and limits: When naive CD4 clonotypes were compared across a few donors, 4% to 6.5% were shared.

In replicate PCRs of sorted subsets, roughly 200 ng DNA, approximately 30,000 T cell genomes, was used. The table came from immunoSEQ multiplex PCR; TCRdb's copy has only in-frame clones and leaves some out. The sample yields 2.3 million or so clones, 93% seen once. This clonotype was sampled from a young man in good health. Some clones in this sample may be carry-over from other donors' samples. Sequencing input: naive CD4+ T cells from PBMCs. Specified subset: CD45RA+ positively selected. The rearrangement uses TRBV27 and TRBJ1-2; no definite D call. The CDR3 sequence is CASSLRGSGPYGYTF. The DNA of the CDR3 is TGTGCCAGCAGTTTACGGGGTAGTGGCCCGTATGGCTACACCTTC.